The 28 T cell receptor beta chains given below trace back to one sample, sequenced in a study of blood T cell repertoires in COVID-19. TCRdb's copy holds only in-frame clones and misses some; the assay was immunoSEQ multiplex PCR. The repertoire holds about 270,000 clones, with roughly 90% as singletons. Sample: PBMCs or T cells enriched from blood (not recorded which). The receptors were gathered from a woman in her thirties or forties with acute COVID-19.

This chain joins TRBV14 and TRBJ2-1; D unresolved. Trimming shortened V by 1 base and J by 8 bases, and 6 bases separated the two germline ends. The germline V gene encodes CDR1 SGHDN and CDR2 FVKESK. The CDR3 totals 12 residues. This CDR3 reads CASSQVSDEQFF. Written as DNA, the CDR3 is TGTGCCAGCAGCCAAGTTTCGGATGAGCAGTTCTTC.

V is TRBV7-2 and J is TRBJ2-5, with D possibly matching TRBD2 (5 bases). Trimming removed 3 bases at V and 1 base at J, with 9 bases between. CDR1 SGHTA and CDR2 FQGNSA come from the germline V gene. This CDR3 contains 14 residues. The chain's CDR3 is CASSLAGPQETQYF. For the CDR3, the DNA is TGTGCCAGCAGCTTGGCGGGCCCCCAAGAGACCCAGTACTTC.

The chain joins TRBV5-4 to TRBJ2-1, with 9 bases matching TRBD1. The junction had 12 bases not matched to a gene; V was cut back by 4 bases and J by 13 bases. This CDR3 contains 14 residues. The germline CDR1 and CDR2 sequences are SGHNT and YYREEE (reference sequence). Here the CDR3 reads CASSHPGQGTQQFF. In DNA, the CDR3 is TGTGCCAGCAGCCACCCGGGACAGGGTACGCAACAGTTCTTC. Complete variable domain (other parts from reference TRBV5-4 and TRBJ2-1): ETGVTQSPTHLIKTRGQQVTLRCSSQSGHNTVSWYQQALGQGPQFIFQYYREEENGRGNFPPRFSGLQFPNYSSELNVNALELDDSALYLCASSHPGQGTQQFFGPGTRLTVL.

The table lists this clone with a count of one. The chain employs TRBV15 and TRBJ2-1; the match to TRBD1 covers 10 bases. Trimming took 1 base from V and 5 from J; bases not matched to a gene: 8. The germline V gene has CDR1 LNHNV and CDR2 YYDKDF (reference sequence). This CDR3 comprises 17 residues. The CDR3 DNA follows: TGTGCCACCAGCAGAGCCATACCCGGGACAGGGGACAATGAGCAGTTCTTC. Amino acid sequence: CATSRAIPGTGDNEQFF.

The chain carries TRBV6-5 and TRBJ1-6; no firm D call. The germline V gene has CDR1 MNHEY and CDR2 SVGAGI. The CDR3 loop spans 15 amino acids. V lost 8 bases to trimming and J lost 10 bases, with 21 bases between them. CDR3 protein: CASPTPEGFGSPLHF. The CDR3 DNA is TGTGCCAGCCCTACCCCGGAGGGATTCGGATCACCCCTCCACTTT.

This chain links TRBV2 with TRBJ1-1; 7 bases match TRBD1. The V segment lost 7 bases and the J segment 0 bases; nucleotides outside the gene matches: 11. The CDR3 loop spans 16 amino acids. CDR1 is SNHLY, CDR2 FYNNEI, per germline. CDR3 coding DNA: TGTGCCAGCAAGGGGGCCGGGACGGGCGTGAACACTGAAGCTTTCTTT. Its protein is CASKGAGTGVNTEAFF.

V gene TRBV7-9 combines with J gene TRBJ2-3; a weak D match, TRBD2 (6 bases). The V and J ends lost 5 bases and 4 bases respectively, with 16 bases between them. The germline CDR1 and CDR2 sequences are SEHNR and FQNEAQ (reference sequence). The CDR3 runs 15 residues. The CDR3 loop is CASSNPRDSADTQYF. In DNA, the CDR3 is TGTGCCAGCAGCAACCCCCGGGACTCCGCAGATACGCAGTATTTT.

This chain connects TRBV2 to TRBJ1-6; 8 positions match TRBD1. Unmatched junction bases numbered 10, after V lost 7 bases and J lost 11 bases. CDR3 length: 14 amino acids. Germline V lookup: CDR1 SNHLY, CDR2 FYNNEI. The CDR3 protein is CASTPRTGWPPLHF. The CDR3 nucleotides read TGTGCCAGCACTCCTAGGACAGGGTGGCCACCCCTCCACTTT. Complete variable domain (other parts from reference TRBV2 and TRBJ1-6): EPEVTQTPSHQVTQMGQEVILRCVPISNHLYFYWYRQILGQKVEFLVSFYNNEISEKSEIFDDQFSVERPDGSNFTLKIRSTKLEDSAMYFCASTPRTGWPPLHFGNGTRLTVT.

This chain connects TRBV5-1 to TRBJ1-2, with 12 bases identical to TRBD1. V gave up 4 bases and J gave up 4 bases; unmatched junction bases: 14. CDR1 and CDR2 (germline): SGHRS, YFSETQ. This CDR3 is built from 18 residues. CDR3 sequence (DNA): TGCGCCAGCAGCCGAACCTCCGGGACAGGGGGCGTGATCTATGGCTACACCTTC. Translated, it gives CASSRTSGTGGVIYGYTF.

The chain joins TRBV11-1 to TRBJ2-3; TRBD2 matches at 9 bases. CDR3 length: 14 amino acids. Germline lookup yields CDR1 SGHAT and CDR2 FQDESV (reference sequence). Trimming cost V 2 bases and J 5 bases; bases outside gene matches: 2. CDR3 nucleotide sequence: TGTGCCAGCAGCTTACTAGCGGGGCAAGATACGCAGTATTTT. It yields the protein CASSLLAGQDTQYF.

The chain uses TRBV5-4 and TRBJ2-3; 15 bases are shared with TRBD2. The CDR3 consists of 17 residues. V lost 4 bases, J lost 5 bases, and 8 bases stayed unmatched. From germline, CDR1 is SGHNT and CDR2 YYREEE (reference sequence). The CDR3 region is CASSRRMGLAGGDTQYF. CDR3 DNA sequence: TGTGCCAGCAGCCGACGAATGGGACTAGCGGGGGGAGATACGCAGTATTTT.

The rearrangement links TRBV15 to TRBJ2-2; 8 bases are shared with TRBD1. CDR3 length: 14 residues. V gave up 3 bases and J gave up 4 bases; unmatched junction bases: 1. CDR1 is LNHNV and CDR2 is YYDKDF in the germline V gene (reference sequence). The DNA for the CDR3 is TGTGCCACCAGCAGCACAGGGGGCACCGGGGAGCTGTTTTTT. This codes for CATSSTGGTGELFF.

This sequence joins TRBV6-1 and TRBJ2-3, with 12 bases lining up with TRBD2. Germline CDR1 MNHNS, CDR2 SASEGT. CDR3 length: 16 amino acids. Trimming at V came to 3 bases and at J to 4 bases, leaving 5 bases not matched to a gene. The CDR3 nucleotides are TGTGCCAGCAGTGACCTAGCGGGGGGGCCCCCAGATACGCAGTATTTT. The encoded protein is CASSDLAGGPPDTQYF.

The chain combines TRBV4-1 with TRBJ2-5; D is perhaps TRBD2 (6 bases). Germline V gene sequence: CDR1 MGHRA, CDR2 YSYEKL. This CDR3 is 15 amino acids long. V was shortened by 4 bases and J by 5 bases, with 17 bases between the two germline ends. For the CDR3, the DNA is TGCGCCAGCAGCCCAACACCTAGCGTCGTGGAGACCCAGTACTTC. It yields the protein CASSPTPSVVETQYF.

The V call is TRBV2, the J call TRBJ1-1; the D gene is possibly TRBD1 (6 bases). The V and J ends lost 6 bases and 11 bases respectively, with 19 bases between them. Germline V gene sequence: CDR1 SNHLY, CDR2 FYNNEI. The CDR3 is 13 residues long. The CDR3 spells CASSAPPGQRAFF. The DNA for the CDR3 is TGTGCCAGCAGCGCACCTCCTGGACAGCGGGCTTTCTTT.

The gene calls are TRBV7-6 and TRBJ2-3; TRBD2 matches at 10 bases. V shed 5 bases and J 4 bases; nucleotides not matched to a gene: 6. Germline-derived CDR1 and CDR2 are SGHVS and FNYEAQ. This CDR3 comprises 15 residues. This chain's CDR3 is CASSPLGLAADTQYF. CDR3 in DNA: TGTGCCAGCAGCCCATTAGGACTAGCGGCAGATACGCAGTATTTT.

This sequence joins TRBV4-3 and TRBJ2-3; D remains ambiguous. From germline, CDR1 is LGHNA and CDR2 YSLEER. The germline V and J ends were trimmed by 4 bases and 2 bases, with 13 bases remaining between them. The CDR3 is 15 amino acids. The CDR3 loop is CASSPPPLITDTQYF. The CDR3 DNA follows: TGCGCCAGCAGCCCGCCCCCCCTAATCACAGATACGCAGTATTTT.

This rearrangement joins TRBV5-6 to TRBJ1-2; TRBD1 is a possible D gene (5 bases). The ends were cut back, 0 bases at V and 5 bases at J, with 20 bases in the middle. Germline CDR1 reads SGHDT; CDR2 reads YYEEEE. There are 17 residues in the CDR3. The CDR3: CASSLGRGGAGGYGYTF. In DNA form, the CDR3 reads TGTGCCAGCAGCTTGGGAAGGGGCGGAGCCGGTGGGTATGGCTACACCTTC.

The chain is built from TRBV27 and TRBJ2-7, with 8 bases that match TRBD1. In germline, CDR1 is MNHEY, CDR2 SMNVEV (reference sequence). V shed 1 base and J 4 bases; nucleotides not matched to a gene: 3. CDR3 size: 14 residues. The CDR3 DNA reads TGTGCCAGCAGTTTATGGCAGGGGGCATACGAGCAGTACTTC. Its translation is CASSLWQGAYEQYF.

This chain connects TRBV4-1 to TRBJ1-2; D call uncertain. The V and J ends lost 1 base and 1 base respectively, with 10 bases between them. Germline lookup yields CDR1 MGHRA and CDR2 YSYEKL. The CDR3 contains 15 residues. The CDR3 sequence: CASSQAPGFNYGYTF. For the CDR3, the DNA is TGCGCCAGCAGCCAAGCGCCGGGATTTAACTATGGCTACACCTTC.

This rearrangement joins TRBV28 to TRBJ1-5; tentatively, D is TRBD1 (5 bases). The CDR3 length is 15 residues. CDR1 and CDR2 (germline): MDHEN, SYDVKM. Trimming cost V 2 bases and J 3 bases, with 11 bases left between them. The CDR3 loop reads CASSLGGGVNQPQHF. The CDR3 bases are TGTGCCAGCAGTTTAGGGGGGGGTGTCAATCAGCCCCAGCATTTT.

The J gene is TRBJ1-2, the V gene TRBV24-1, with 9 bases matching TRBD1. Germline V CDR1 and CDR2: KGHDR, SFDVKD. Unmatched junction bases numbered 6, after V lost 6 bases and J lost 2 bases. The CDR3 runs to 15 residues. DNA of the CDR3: TGTGCCACCAGTAACCCAGGACAGGGGAACTATGGCTACACCTTC. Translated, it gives CATSNPGQGNYGYTF.

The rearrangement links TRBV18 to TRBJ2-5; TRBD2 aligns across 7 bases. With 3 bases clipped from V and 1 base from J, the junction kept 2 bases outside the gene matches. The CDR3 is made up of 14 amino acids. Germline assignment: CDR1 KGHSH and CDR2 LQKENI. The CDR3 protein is CASSPAGVQETQYF. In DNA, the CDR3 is TGTGCCAGCTCACCTGCGGGGGTCCAAGAGACCCAGTACTTC.

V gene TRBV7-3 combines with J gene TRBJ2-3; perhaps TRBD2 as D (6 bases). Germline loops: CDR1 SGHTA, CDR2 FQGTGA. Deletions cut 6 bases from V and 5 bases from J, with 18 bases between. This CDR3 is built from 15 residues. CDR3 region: CASRSAFRGRDTQYF. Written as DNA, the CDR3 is TGTGCCAGCAGGTCAGCATTTCGGGGGAGAGATACGCAGTATTTT.

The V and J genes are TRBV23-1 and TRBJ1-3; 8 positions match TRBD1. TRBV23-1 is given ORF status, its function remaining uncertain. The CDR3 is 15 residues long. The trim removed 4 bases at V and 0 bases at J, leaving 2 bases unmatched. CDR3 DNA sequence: TGCGCCAGCAGTCCTGGGACAGGCTCTGGAAACACCATATATTTT. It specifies CASSPGTGSGNTIYF.

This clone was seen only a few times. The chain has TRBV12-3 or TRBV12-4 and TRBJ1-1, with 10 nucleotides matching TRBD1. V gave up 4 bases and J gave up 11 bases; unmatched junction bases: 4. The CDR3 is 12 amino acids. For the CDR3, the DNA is TGTGCCAGCAGTTCCAGGACAGGGGGGGCTTTCTTT. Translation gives CASSSRTGGAFF.

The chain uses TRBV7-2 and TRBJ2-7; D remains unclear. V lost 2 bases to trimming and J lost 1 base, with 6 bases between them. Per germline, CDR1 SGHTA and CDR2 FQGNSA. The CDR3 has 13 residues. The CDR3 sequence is CASSLLFSYEQYF. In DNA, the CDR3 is TGTGCCAGCAGCTTACTCTTTTCCTACGAGCAGTACTTC.

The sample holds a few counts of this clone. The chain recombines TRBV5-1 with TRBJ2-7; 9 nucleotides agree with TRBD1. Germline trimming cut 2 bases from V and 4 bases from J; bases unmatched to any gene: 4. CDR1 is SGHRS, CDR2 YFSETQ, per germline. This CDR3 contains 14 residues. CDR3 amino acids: CASSFGTGKYEQYF. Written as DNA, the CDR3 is TGCGCCAGCAGCTTCGGGACAGGGAAGTACGAGCAGTACTTC.